Below, 2 T cell receptor beta chains from the same sample are listed, as sequenced in a study of breast tumors, draining lymph nodes, adjacent tissues. One entry per CDR3 protein, called by TCRdb with MiXCR from the multiplex PCR reads. The sample includes some 230,000 distinct CDR3 sequences, approximately 36% of them seen just once. Axillary draining lymph nodes of breast cancer patients supplied the node samples. Sequencing was done on a sample of axillary lymph node tissue. These receptors all stem from a female donor with breast cancer. Some clones in this sample may be carry-over from other donors' samples.

A note on this clonotype: This may stem from a read error, because a much larger clone lies one nucleotide away. The rearrangement joins TRBV7-2 to TRBJ2-3; maybe TRBD2 (5 bases). Per the germline V gene, CDR1 is SGHTA and CDR2 is FQGNSA. Trimming stripped 3 bases from V and 7 bases from J, with 11 bases between. The length of the CDR3 is 13 residues. CDR3 DNA: TGTGCCAGCAGCTTCATCTCGGGAAATACGCAGTATTTT. As protein: CASSFISGNTQYF.

The CDR3 spells CASSASGTGVGSPLHF. The CDR3 region has the DNA TGTGCCAGCAGCGCGTCCGGGACAGGGGTAGGATCACCCCTCCACTTT. V usage is TRBV7-2 and J usage is TRBJ1-6; 10 bases match TRBD1. CDR3 length: 16 amino acids. The trim removed 5 bases at V and 10 bases at J, leaving 11 bases unmatched. Germline loops: CDR1 SGHTA, CDR2 FQGNSA. The full variable domain, with the rest looked up from reference TRBV7-2 and TRBJ1-6, is GAGVSQSPSNKVTEKGKDVELRCDPISGHTALYWYRQSLGQGLEFLIYFQGNSAPDKSGLPSDRFSAERTGGSVSTLTIQRTQQEDSAVYLCASSASGTGVGSPLHFGNGTRLTVT.